This T cell receptor (beta chain) was sequenced for a study of T cells in women clearing cervical HPV infection. Study as a whole: Case blood was drawn a median about 160 days after lesion detection. Findings and limits, study-wide: A classifier using richness and V gene abundances reached an AUC of roughly 0.83.

This CDR3 comprises 13 residues. With 3 bases removed from V and 5 bases from J, the gap between germline ends came to 11 bases. Germline-derived CDR1 and CDR2 are MNHEY and SMNVEV (reference sequence). Clones were read by immunoSEQ multiplex PCR, and TCRdb kept only the in-frame ones, dropping some. The table lists some 15,000 clones. Cervical HPV DNA detected by MY09/MY11 PCR, typed by dot-blot. Notes on this clone: Its antigen is not identified. The CDR3 end falls 3 residues outside the read, so it is completed with the germline J gene.

Sequenced material: blood buffy coat. The receptor was isolated from a woman aged 18 to 75 with a cervical HPV16 infection that either progressed to CIN3+ or cleared (not recorded which). The rearrangement uses TRBV27 and TRBJ2-7; weak D call: TRBD1 (6 bases). CDR3 in amino acids: CASSFLGGHEQYF. CDR3 bases read: TGTGCCAGCAGTTTCCTAGGGGGACACGAG.